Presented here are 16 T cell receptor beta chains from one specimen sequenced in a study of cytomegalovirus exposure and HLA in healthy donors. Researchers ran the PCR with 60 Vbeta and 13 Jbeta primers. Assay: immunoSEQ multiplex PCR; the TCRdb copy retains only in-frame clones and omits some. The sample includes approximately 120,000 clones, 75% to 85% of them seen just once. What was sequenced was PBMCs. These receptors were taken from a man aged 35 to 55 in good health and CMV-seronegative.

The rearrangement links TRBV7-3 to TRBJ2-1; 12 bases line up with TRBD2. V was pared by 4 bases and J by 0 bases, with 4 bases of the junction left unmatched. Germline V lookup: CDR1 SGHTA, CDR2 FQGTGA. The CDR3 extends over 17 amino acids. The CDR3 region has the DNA TGTGCCAGCAGCTCCCGGACTAGCGGGGCCTCCTACAATGAGCAGTTCTTC. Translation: CASSSRTSGASYNEQFF.

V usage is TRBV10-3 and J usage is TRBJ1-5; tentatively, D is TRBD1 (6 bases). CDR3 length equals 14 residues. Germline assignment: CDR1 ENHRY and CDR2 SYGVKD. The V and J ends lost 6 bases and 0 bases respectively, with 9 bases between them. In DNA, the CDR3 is TGTGCCATCAGCCGGACAGATAGCAATCAGCCCCAGCATTTT. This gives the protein CAISRTDSNQPQHF.

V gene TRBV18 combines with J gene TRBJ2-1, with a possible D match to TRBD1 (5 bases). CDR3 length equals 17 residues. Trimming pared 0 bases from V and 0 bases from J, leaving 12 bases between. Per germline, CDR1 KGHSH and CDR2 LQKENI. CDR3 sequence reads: CASSPPNQGISYNEQFF. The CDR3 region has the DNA TGTGCCAGCTCACCACCTAATCAGGGAATCTCCTACAATGAGCAGTTCTTC.

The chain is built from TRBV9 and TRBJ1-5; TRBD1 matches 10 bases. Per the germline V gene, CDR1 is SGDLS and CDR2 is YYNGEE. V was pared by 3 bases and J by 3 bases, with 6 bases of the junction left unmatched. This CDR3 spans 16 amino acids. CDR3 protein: CASSATGTGVNQPQHF. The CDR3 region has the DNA TGTGCCAGCAGCGCCACCGGGACAGGGGTCAATCAGCCCCAGCATTTT.

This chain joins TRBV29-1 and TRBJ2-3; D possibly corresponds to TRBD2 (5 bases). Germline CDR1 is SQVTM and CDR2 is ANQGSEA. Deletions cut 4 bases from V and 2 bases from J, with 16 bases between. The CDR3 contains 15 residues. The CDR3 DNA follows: TGCAGCGTTGGGACTGATCTCGGAGCCACAGATACGCAGTATTTT. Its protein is CSVGTDLGATDTQYF.

CDR3 amino acids: CASSEGHEQYF. The CDR3, as DNA: TGTGCCAGCAGTGAGGGGCACGAGCAGTACTTC. This sequence joins TRBV6-1 and TRBJ2-7; possibly TRBD1 for D (5 bases). This CDR3 is 11 amino acids long. V lost 3 bases and J lost 5, with 5 bases in between. Germline-derived CDR1 and CDR2 are MNHNS and SASEGT.

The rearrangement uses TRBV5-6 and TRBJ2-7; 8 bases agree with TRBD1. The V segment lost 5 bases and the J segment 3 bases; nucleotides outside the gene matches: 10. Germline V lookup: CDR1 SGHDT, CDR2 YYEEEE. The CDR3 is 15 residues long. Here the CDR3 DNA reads TGTGCCAGCAGACCGGACAGGGAGGAGGGCTACGAGCAGTACTTC. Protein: CASRPDREEGYEQYF.

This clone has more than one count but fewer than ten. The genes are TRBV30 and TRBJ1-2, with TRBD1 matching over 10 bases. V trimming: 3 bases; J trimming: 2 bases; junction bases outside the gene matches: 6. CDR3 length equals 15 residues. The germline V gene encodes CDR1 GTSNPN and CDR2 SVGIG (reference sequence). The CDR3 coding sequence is TGTGCCTGGAGCGGGGGGACAGGGGCAAACTATGGCTACACCTTC. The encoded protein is CAWSGGTGANYGYTF.

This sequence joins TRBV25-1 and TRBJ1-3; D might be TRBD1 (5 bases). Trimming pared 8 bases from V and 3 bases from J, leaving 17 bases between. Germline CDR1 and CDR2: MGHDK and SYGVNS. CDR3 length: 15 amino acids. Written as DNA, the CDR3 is TGTGCCAGCTACAGTGGGGAGGGGCGTGGAAACACCATATATTTT. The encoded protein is CASYSGEGRGNTIYF.

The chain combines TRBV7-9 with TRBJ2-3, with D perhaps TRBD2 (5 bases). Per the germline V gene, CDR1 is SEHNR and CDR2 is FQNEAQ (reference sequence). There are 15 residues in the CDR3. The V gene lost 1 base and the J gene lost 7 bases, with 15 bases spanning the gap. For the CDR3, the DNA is TGTGCCAGCAGCTTAGGGTTTGGGGAGCTGAATACGCAGTATTTT. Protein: CASSLGFGELNTQYF.

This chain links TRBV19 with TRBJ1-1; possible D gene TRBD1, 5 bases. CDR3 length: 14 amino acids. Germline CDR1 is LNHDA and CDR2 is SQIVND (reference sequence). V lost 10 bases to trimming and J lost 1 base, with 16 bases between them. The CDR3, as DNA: TGTGCCACCTCCGGGGCGGGGTCGAACACTGAAGCTTTCTTT. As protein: CATSGAGSNTEAFF.

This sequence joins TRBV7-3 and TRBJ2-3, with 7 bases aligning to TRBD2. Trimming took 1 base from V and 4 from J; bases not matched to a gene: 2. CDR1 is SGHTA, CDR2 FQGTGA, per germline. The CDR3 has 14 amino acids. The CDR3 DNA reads TGTGCCAGCAGCTTAAGCGGGGGTTCAGATACGCAGTATTTT. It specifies CASSLSGGSDTQYF. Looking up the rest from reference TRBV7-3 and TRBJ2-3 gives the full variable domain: GAGVSQTPSNKVTEKGKYVELRCDPISGHTALYWYRQSLGQGPEFLIYFQGTGAADDSGLPNDRFFAVRPEGSVSTLKIQRTERGDSAVYLCASSLSGGSDTQYFGPGTRLTVL.

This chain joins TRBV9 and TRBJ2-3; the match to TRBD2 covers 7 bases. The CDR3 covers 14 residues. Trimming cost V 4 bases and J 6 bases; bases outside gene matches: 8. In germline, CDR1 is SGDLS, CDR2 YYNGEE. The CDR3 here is CASSLGGIDDTQYF. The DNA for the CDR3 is TGTGCCAGCAGCCTGGGGGGGATTGATGATACGCAGTATTTT.

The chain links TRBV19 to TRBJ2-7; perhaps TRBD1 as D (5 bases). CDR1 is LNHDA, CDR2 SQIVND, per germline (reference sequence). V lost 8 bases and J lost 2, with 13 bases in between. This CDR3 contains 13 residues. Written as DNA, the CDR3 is TGTGCCAGTTCTGACAGAAATCCCTACGAGCAGTACTTC. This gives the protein CASSDRNPYEQYF.

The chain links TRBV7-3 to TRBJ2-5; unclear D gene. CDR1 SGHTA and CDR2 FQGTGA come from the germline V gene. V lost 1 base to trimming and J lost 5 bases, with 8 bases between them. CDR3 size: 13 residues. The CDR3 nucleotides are TGTGCCAGCAGCTTAAGGGCCTTGGAGACCCAGTACTTC. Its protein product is CASSLRALETQYF.

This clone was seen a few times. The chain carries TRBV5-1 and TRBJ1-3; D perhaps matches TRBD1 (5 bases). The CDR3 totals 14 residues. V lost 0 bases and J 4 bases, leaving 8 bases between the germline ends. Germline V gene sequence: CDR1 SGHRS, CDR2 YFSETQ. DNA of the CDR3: TGCGCCAGCAGCTTGGAGGGGTACGGAAACACCATATATTTT. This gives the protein CASSLEGYGNTIYF.